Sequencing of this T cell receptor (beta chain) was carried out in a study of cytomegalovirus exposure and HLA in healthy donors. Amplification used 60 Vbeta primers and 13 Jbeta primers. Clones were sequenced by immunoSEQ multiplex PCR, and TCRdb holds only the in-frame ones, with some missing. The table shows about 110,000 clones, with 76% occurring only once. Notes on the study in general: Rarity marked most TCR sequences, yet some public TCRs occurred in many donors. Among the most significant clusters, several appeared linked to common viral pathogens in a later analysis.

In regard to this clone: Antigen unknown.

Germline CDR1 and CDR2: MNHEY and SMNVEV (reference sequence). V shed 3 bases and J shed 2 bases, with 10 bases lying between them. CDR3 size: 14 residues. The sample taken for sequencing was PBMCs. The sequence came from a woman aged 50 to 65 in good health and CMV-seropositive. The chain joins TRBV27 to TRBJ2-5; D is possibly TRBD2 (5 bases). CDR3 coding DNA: TGTGCCAGCAGTTTTTTGCGGACTCAAGAGACCCAGTACTTC. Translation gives CASSFLRTQETQYF.